This T cell receptor beta chain was captured in a study of blood T cells in healthy people across ages (dated by TCRdb to between 2015 and 2016). Some background on the complete study: In model experiments, template switching captured roughly one uniquely barcoded TCR beta cDNA molecule for every two T cells. Using deep sequencing normalized with unique cDNA molecular identifiers, the study measured how TCR beta repertoire diversity changes with age. Two additional independent replicas of 1 million unique cDNA reads from the same blood draw were analyzed for two donors (one aged 18 to 29 and one aged 80 or older). Donors of different ages were randomly distributed across sequencing lanes to avoid experimental bias. The donors were divided into four age groups: young (average approximately 16 years), middle-aged (about 39), aged (approximately 59) and long-lived (about 90).

General findings and caveats noted by the study authors: Compared with the aged group, more naive CD4+ T cells, fewer expanded clones and increased TCR diversity were shown by the long-lived group, suggesting age selection. The CMV infection status of donors was not known, potentially confounding age-related changes in expanded clonotypes. Estimates of total diversity from one million sequenced T cells were regarded as lower bounds and underestimates. As age increased, observed TCR beta diversity per million T cells dropped in a roughly linear way, and a significant reduction was already evident by age about 40. Bulk unsorted PBMC profiling prevented conclusive comparison of naive and antigen-experienced compartments. The percentage of naive T cells measured by flow cytometry correlated strongly with observed TCR beta diversity.

Systemically healthy Caucasian individuals from Russia, 39 in total and aged roughly 6 to 100 years, were included as donors. Each donor gave 9.5 to 10 milliliters of peripheral blood, drawn into EDTA-treated Vacutainer tubes. Ficoll-Paque density-gradient centrifugation was used to isolate PBMCs, with at least 7 million obtained per sample. Total RNA was extracted from PBMCs with Trizol reagent, with at least 5 micrograms obtained per sample. For every donor, flow cytometry on a PBMC aliquot measured the percentage of naive CD45RAhigh/CD27high T cells. This clonotype appeared many times. Its recognized antigen is unknown. The sample holds no much larger clone one base away, and base qualities are not on file. V drops 2 bases and J drops 3 bases, leaving 10 bases in between. The germline V gene encodes CDR1 SNHLY and CDR2 FYNNEI. The CDR3 starts with the cysteine, ends with the phenylalanine, and has 14 residues. The retained sequence is limited to the CDR3, 42 bases, with the frame set at the first base.

The method was 5' RACE. Sequencing relied on an Illumina HiSeq 2500. A second PCR of roughly 6 to 11 cycles was performed with a sample-barcoded 5' primer and a J-beta primer mix. A unique molecular identifier was introduced onto each TCR beta cDNA molecule by a template-switch 5' adaptor carrying 12 random nucleotides. Each sample yielded at least 2.5 million CDR3-containing paired-end reads. First-strand cDNA synthesis was performed from all RNA using the Mint cDNA synthesis kit, with priming by a TRBC-specific oligonucleotide. All cDNA was treated with uracil-DNA glycosylase and then went through a first 18-cycle PCR with the universal primers M1SS and BC2_uni_R. The published analysis was carried out like this. Normalization of each sample was performed by random selection of 1 million high-quality reads, each carrying a distinct molecular identifier. Instead of being binned into consensus sequences, reads with shared molecular identifiers were discarded. CDR3 identification, clonotype clustering and error correction used MiTCR with a Q25 quality threshold and the strictest error-elimination algorithm. A nonparametric unseen species model with Euler transformation was used to estimate a lower bound on total TCR beta diversity. Using fastp trimming at Q25 and MiXCR clonotype assembly, TCRdb reanalyzed the public sequencing data and kept in-frame beta chains. Under each unique CDR3 protein, matching rows form one entry showing the most common genes and DNA. TCRdb's processing, not the authors', yielded these V and J calls. The sample table contains hundreds of thousands of distinct CDR3 sequences; only one count was recorded for around 42% of them. Roughly 18% of the sample is held by the ten biggest clonotypes.

What was sequenced was blood. The source of this sequence is a man in his sixties in good health. The chain is assembled from TRBV2 and TRBJ2-5, with the D call perhaps TRBD1 or TRBD2, as 5 bases match in each case. Read as DNA, the sequence is TGTGCCAGCAGTGAACGGGGCAAGAAAGAGACCCAGTACTTC. This yields the protein CASSERGKKETQYF.